One and the same sample provided the 4 T cell receptor beta chains below, sequenced in a study of CD8 T cells in Susac syndrome (dated by TCRdb to about 2019). Libraries were constructed by the immunoSEQ multiplex PCR assay. RNA was extracted using the RNeasy kit, and roughly 0.5 to 1 ug of the RNA was reverse transcribed with random hexamers. TCRdb cleaned the public reads at Q25 with fastp, built clones with MiXCR and kept in-frame beta chains. Every entry covers one CDR3 protein and lists the most common genes and DNA from its rows. For this sample the table gives 150,000 to 200,000 distinct CDR3 sequences, of which 94% were detected only once. The top ten clonotypes cover over 0.09% of the sample. The specimen was CD4+ T cells from PBMCs. Source of these receptors: a human donor with multiple sclerosis.

J is TRBJ1-2 and V is TRBV23-1, with TRBD1 as a possible D gene (6 bases). TRBV23-1 qualifies as an ORF whose function is uncertain. The germline V and J ends were trimmed by 7 bases and 8 bases, with 26 bases remaining between them. The CDR3 sequence is 16 residues long. The CDR3 nucleotides are TGCGCCAGCATCTCAATCGATATGGGGGGCCTACGCGGCTACACCTTC. Its protein product is CASISIDMGGLRGYTF.

This clonotype was picked up one time. This chain links TRBV12-3 or TRBV12-4 with TRBJ1-1; the D is unclear. The CDR3 sequence is 13 residues long. V lost 3 bases, J lost 9 bases, and 14 bases lay in between. CDR3 nucleotides: TGTGCCAGCAGTTTTGAGGAGGCACGAAAAGCTTTCTTT. Amino acids: CASSFEEARKAFF.

The chain carries TRBV7-8 and TRBJ2-5; no clear D. Trimming took off 5 bases at V and 5 bases at J, with 12 bases between the two ends. The CDR3 contains 13 residues. Germline CDR1 and CDR2: SGHVS and FQNEAQ. CDR3: CASSPWSEETQYF. DNA of the CDR3: TGTGCCAGCAGCCCCTGGTCGGAGGAGACCCAGTACTTC.

J is TRBJ2-7 and V is TRBV6-6; D gene ambiguous. The CDR3 runs to 14 residues. Trimming took 0 bases from V and 5 from J, leaving 11 bases between them. Germline values: CDR1 MNHNY, CDR2 SVGAGI (reference sequence). The CDR3 loop is CASSYSMGSHEQYF. The CDR3 nucleotides read TGTGCCAGCAGTTACTCGATGGGTTCGCACGAGCAGTACTTC.